Listed here are 24 T cell receptor beta chains from one sample, sequenced in a study of response to subunit inactivated influenza vaccine. TCRdb analysed the RT-PCR reads with MiXCR anew, one entry per CDR3 protein. This sample has about 650,000 distinct CDR3 sequences; 14% occur once, and the top ten carry less than 8.5%. The sample was PBMCs from blood, taken roughly 2 weeks before vaccination. The receptors originated from a man aged 50 or older who received an inactivated influenza vaccine.

This clonotype was observed many times. The V gene is TRBV6-2 or TRBV6-3, the J gene TRBJ1-6, with 7 bases identical to TRBD1. This CDR3 contains 18 residues. Germline CDR1 MNHEY, CDR2 SVGEGT. V shed 5 bases and J 5 bases; nucleotides not matched to a gene: 15. The CDR3 is CASSRRGGTVHHNSPLHF. CDR3 nucleotides: TGTGCCAGCAGTCGCCGCGGCGGGACAGTGCACCATAATTCACCCCTCCACTTT.

The CDR3 DNA reads TGCGCCAGCAGCTTCGTTGGAAACTACGAGCAGTACTTC. Encoded protein: CASSFVGNYEQYF. The chain is built from TRBV5-1 and TRBJ2-7; D unresolved. V was shortened by 2 bases and J by 3 bases, with 9 bases between the two germline ends. The germline V gene has CDR1 SGHRS and CDR2 YFSETQ. CDR3 size: 13 residues.

The chain joins TRBV29-1 to TRBJ2-2, with D unclear. V lost 3 bases, J lost 0 bases, and 8 bases lay in between. Germline CDR1 SQVTM, CDR2 ANQGSEA. The length of the CDR3 is 14 residues. Here the CDR3 DNA reads TGCAGCGTTGATCTGGGGTCGAACACCGGGGAGCTGTTTTTT. Translation: CSVDLGSNTGELFF.

The DNA of the CDR3 is TGCGCCAGCAGCCAAGAACTAGCGGGGGGCCATGTATCCTACGAGCAGTACTTC. It specifies CASSQELAGGHVSYEQYF. The chain carries TRBV4-3 and TRBJ2-7, with 12 bases matching TRBD2. The CDR3 length is 18 residues. CDR1 LGHNA and CDR2 YSLEER come from the germline V gene. V was clipped by 0 bases and J by 1 base; unmatched bases: 7.

At least ten counts were recorded for this clonotype. The chain uses TRBV29-1 and TRBJ2-1; D is ambiguous. Germline V CDR1 and CDR2: SQVTM, ANQGSEA. V was shortened by 4 bases and J by 8 bases, with 15 bases between the two germline ends. The CDR3 loop spans 13 amino acids. The CDR3 nucleotides read TGCAGCGTTGTCTTTGACCGACCCCATGAGCAGTTCTTC. Its protein is CSVVFDRPHEQFF.

This clonotype was found a few times. The chain has TRBV5-1 and TRBJ2-3, with TRBD1 matching over 8 bases. CDR3 length: 15 residues. V lost 4 bases to trimming and J lost 2 bases; unmatched junction nucleotides: 6. Germline V gene lookup returns CDR1 SGHRS and CDR2 YFSETQ. In DNA, the CDR3 is TGCGCCAGCAGCCCCGACAGGGGAAACACAGATACGCAGTATTTT. Amino acids: CASSPDRGNTDTQYF.

The V call is TRBV5-1, the J call TRBJ2-7, with D possibly matching TRBD1 (7 bases). Germline CDR1 and CDR2: SGHRS and YFSETQ. V was pared by 4 bases and J by 3 bases, with 17 bases between. The CDR3 loop spans 15 amino acids. The CDR3 spells CASSPQGGIDYEQYF. For the CDR3, the DNA is TGCGCCAGCAGCCCTCAGGGGGGAATCGACTACGAGCAGTACTTC.

This clonotype has at least ten counts. The chain has TRBV12-3 or TRBV12-4 and TRBJ1-5; D uncertain. V was pared by 2 bases and J by 2 bases, with 4 bases between. There are 13 residues in the CDR3. CDR3 residues: CASSLRRNQPQHF. The DNA of the CDR3 is TGTGCCAGCAGTTTACGCCGCAATCAGCCCCAGCATTTT.

This clonotype was counted ten times or more. The chain joins TRBV7-9 to TRBJ2-7; D remains ambiguous. Germline CDR1 and CDR2: SEHNR and FQNEAQ (reference sequence). CDR3 size: 12 residues. The V and J ends lost 0 bases and 7 bases respectively, with 7 bases between them. As DNA, the CDR3 is TGTGCCAGCAGCTTAGCGTTAAGGGAGCAGTACTTC. Protein: CASSLALREQYF.

The rearrangement links TRBV20-1 to TRBJ2-1; D possibly uses TRBD1 or TRBD2 (7 bases each). Germline loops: CDR1 DFQATT, CDR2 SNEGSKA (reference sequence). The length of the CDR3 is 16 residues. V lost 2 bases to trimming and J lost 2 bases, with 16 bases between them. CDR3 in DNA: TGCAGTGCTAGATCAGGGGGGGGCAACACCTACAATGAGCAGTTCTTC. Protein sequence: CSARSGGGNTYNEQFF.

This clonotype was counted only a few times. This chain uses TRBV2 with TRBJ2-7; a weak D match, TRBD1 (5 bases). This CDR3 spans 16 amino acids. Per germline, CDR1 SNHLY and CDR2 FYNNEI. V was trimmed by 0 bases and J by 3 bases, leaving 15 bases between them. CDR3 nucleotides: TGTGCCAGCAGTGAAGCGCTTTACGACAGATACTACGAGCAGTACTTC. Translation gives CASSEALYDRYYEQYF.

The chain joins TRBV20-1 to TRBJ2-5; no clear D gene. This CDR3 is built from 13 residues. The germline CDR1 and CDR2 sequences are DFQATT and SNEGSKA (reference sequence). The V and J ends lost 0 bases and 5 bases respectively, with 10 bases between them. CDR3 sequence reads: CSARDVRQETQYF. DNA for the CDR3: TGCAGTGCTAGAGATGTGAGGCAGGAGACCCAGTACTTC.

The J gene is TRBJ2-7, the V gene TRBV28; D is possibly TRBD2 (6 bases). Germline values: CDR1 MDHEN, CDR2 SYDVKM. This CDR3 region has 11 residues. V lost 6 bases to trimming and J lost 5 bases, with 8 bases between them. The CDR3 bases are TGTGCCAGCAGAGGGAGGAACGAGCAGTACTTC. Its translation is CASRGRNEQYF.

This chain uses TRBV7-2 with TRBJ1-4; D unclear. The CDR3 runs 12 residues. Germline values: CDR1 SGHTA, CDR2 FQGNSA. The ends were cut back, 0 bases at V and 8 bases at J, with 4 bases in the middle. The CDR3 bases are TGTGCCAGCAGCTTAGCCCGGGAAAAACTGTTTTTT. Protein sequence: CASSLAREKLFF.

This clonotype has a handful of counts. CDR3 sequence: CSARDFYRGNIYEQYF. Written as DNA, the CDR3 is TGCAGTGCTAGAGATTTCTACAGGGGAAATATTTACGAGCAGTACTTC. The chain couples TRBV20-1 to TRBJ2-7; 7 bases fit TRBD1. The J segment lost 4 bases and the V segment lost 0 bases, leaving 12 bases of the junction unmatched. The CDR3 is 16 residues long. Germline-derived CDR1 and CDR2 are DFQATT and SNEGSKA (reference sequence).

This sequence joins TRBV19 and TRBJ1-5; possibly TRBD1 for D (6 bases). The CDR3 has 13 residues. The V end lost 6 bases, the J end lost 3 bases, and 9 bases lay between the germline ends. CDR1 and CDR2 (germline): LNHDA, SQIVND (reference sequence). The CDR3 reads CASRDSYNQPQHF. CDR3 nucleotide sequence: TGTGCCAGTAGGGACAGCTACAATCAGCCCCAGCATTTT. The full variable domain, in which reference TRBV19 and TRBJ1-5 provide the parts outside the CDR3, is DGGITQSPKYLFRKEGQNVTLSCEQNLNHDAMYWYRQDPGQGLRLIYYSQIVNDFQKGDIAEGYSVSREKKESFPLTVTSAQKNPTAFYLCASRDSYNQPQHFGDGTRLSIL.

A few counts support this clonotype. The J gene is TRBJ2-1, the V gene TRBV6-2 or TRBV6-3, with 13 positions matching TRBD2. In germline, CDR1 is MNHEY, CDR2 SVGEGT. The ends lost 6 bases at V and 2 bases at J; junction bases unmatched: 4. The CDR3 consists of 16 residues. CDR3 sequence reads: CASSDGTSGAYNEQFF. CDR3 DNA sequence: TGTGCCAGCAGCGACGGGACTAGCGGGGCCTACAATGAGCAGTTCTTC.

There are many counts of this clonotype. This chain uses TRBV6-2 or TRBV6-3 with TRBJ2-2; TRBD2 matches 9 bases. V trimming: 6 bases; J trimming: 8 bases; junction bases outside the gene matches: 16. The CDR3 length is 17 residues. Germline V CDR1 and CDR2: MNHEY, SVGEGT. CDR3 DNA: TGTGCCAGCAGACCAAGAACCTTAGCGGGAGATCAGGGGGAGCTGTTTTTT. Its translation: CASRPRTLAGDQGELFF.

In this sample, this clonotype turned up a few times. The chain's CDR3 is CSARSRTSGSTDTQYF. The CDR3 DNA reads as TGCAGTGCTAGATCCCGGACTAGCGGGAGCACAGATACGCAGTATTTT. J is TRBJ2-3 and V is TRBV20-1, with 11 bases lining up with TRBD2. This CDR3 is 16 amino acids long. Germline CDR1 and CDR2: DFQATT and SNEGSKA (reference sequence). V trimming: 2 bases; J trimming: 0 bases; junction bases outside the gene matches: 4.

V usage is TRBV10-3 and J usage is TRBJ2-7; perhaps TRBD2 as D (5 bases). The germline CDR1 and CDR2 sequences are ENHRY and SYGVKD. The CDR3 length is 16 residues. The V and J ends lost 0 bases and 4 bases respectively, with 16 bases between them. The CDR3 DNA sequence: TGTGCCATCAGTGAGTCGTATGGGCGGGTGGGTTACGAGCAGTACTTC. This encodes CAISESYGRVGYEQYF.

The rearrangement uses TRBV11-2 and TRBJ2-5, with 13 nucleotides matching TRBD2. The CDR3 sequence is 14 residues long. The trim removed 10 bases at V and 3 bases at J, leaving 5 bases unmatched. The germline V gene encodes CDR1 SGHAT and CDR2 FQNNGV. The CDR3 is CATAGLAGKETQYF. Here the CDR3 DNA reads TGTGCCACCGCGGGACTAGCGGGAAAAGAGACCCAGTACTTC. Full variable domain (rest looked up from reference TRBV11-2 and TRBJ2-5): EAGVAQSPRYKIIEKRQSVAFWCNPISGHATLYWYQQILGQGPKLLIQFQNNGVVDDSQLPKDRFSAERLKGVDSTLKIQPAKLEDSAVYLCATAGLAGKETQYFGPGTRLLVL.

This clonotype was counted many times. The chain couples TRBV6-5 to TRBJ2-7; TRBD1 matches 7 bases. The CDR3 is 12 amino acids. Looked up from germline, CDR1 is MNHEY and CDR2 is SVGAGI. V lost 7 bases, J lost 4 bases, and 4 bases stayed unmatched. CDR3 in DNA: TGTGCCAGCAAGACAGGGACGTACGAGCAGTACTTC. It codes for CASKTGTYEQYF.

The chain joins TRBV4-2 to TRBJ2-5; 15 bases match TRBD2. This CDR3 region has 18 residues. Germline CDR1 LGHNA, CDR2 YNFKEQ. After removal of 0 bases from V and 7 bases from J, the junction contained 9 bases not matched to a gene. The CDR3 is CASSQEWTSGREGGTQYF. The CDR3 bases are TGTGCCAGCAGCCAAGAATGGACTAGCGGGAGGGAAGGAGGGACCCAGTACTTC.

This clonotype was observed a few times. The chain combines TRBV20-1 with TRBJ1-5; the D is unclear. Germline V CDR1 and CDR2: DFQATT, SNEGSKA (reference sequence). The CDR3 is made up of 13 amino acids. V was clipped by 4 bases and J by 7 bases, with 14 bases between them. CDR3 sequence: CSAISGPGQPQHF. DNA of the CDR3: TGCAGTGCTATCTCTGGTCCCGGACAGCCCCAGCATTTT.